These 5 T cell receptor beta chains came from one sample sequenced in a study of response to subunit inactivated influenza vaccine. In TCRdb, the RT-PCR reads were re-called with MiXCR into one record per CDR3 protein. The table has 750,000 to 850,000 distinct CDR3 sequences, 18% seen once. This sample comprised PBMCs from blood, obtained roughly 5 days after vaccination. All receptors derive from a man aged 50-60 years who received an inactivated influenza vaccine.

There are a few counts of this clonotype. This chain joins TRBV5-5 and TRBJ2-3; TRBD1 matches 9 bases. With 4 bases clipped from V and 6 bases from J, the junction kept 6 bases outside the gene matches. Germline V gene sequence: CDR1 SGHKS, CDR2 YYEKEE (reference sequence). The length of the CDR3 is 14 residues. DNA of the CDR3: TGTGCCAGCAGCGGGGGACAGGGAGCGGATACGCAGTATTTT. Protein product: CASSGGQGADTQYF. Full variable domain (outside the CDR3, taken from reference TRBV5-5 and TRBJ2-3): DAGVTQSPTHLIKTRGQQVTLRCSPISGHKSVSWYQQVLGQGPQFIFQYYEKEERGRGNFPDRFSARQFPNYSSELNVNALLLGDSALYLCASSGGQGADTQYFGPGTRLTVL.

V and J are TRBV19 and TRBJ2-3, with TRBD1 as a possible D gene (5 bases). Trimming left V 5 bases short and J 2 bases short, with 20 bases between. Germline V gene lookup returns CDR1 LNHDA and CDR2 SQIVND (reference sequence). This CDR3 region has 17 residues. CDR3 bases: TGTGCCAGTAGTCCCAACCTCCGCACAGGAACCACAGATACGCAGTATTTT. Encoded protein: CASSPNLRTGTTDTQYF.

This chain links TRBV6-6 with TRBJ2-6; possible D gene TRBD2, 5 bases. Germline-derived CDR1 and CDR2 are MNHNY and SVGAGI (reference sequence). V was cut by 6 bases and J by 9 bases, with 6 bases left in between. The CDR3 loop spans 11 amino acids. The CDR3 here is CASRGDNVLTF. In nucleotides, the CDR3 is TGTGCCAGCAGGGGAGACAACGTCCTGACTTTC.

The chain recombines TRBV4-3 with TRBJ2-7, with TRBD1 matching over 9 bases. J gave up 5 bases and V 0 bases, and 5 bases lay outside the gene matches. Germline CDR1 is LGHNA and CDR2 is YSLEER. The CDR3 runs to 15 residues. The CDR3 DNA reads TGCGCCAGCAGCCAAGAGCACAGGGGGCTCCACGAGCAGTACTTC. Amino acids: CASSQEHRGLHEQYF.

This chain connects TRBV20-1 to TRBJ2-2; D not certain. V was clipped by 3 bases and J by 5 bases, with 13 bases between them. Germline V CDR1 and CDR2: DFQATT, SNEGSKA (reference sequence). The length of the CDR3 is 14 residues. The CDR3 nucleotides read TGCAGTGCTAGCCTTAGAATCAGAACCGGGGAGCTGTTTTTT. This sequence encodes CSASLRIRTGELFF.